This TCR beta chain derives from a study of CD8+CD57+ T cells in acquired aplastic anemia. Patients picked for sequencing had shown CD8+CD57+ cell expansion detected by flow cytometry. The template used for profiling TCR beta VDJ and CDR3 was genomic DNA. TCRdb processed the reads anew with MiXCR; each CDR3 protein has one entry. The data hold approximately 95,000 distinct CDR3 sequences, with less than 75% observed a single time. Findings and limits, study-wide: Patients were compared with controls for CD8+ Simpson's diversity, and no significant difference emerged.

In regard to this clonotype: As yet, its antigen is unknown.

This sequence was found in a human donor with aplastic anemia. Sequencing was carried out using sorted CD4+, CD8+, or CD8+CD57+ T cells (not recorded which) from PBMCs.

CDR3 in amino acids: CASRNTSGTADYEQYF. In nucleotides, the CDR3 is TGTGCCAGCAGGAATACTAGCGGGACCGCGGACTACGAGCAGTACTTC. The V and J genes are TRBV2 and TRBJ2-7, with 10 positions matching TRBD2. The CDR3 contains 16 residues. The V segment lost 6 bases and the J segment 3 bases; nucleotides outside the gene matches: 11. The V gene's germline CDR1 is SNHLY and CDR2 FYNNEI.